These 30 T cell receptor beta chains share one sample of origin, sequenced in a study of regulatory T cells in long-lasting Graves disease (dated by TCRdb to 2020 to 2023). Library preparation employed multiplex PCR. This sample was sequenced with an Illumina HiSeq 4000. CDR3 regions were amplified by Arm-PCR with iRepertoire HTBI primers to construct TCR beta libraries. The raw public reads went through TCRdb reprocessing: fastp at Q25, MiXCR clone calling, in-frame beta chains kept. Rows merge per CDR3 protein into single entries with the most common DNA and genes. The sample table records around 400,000 distinct CDR3 sequences; around 11% of these occur just once. Of the sample, under 20% is held by the ten largest clones. The time point label for this specimen denotes: newly diagnosed GD, antithyroid drugs for less than 3 months. For both TCR sequencing and RNA sequencing, RNA was extracted from PBMCs using TRIzol.

This same sample was also taken into another study, of T cells in Graves' hyperthyroidism and ophthalmopathy.

The sequences come from peripheral blood mononuclear cells (PBMCs), collected at new diagnosis, from a patient treated with antithyroid drugs. Source of these receptors: a woman aged 18-30 years with Graves disease. Donor details come from another sample of the same person, matched by shared clones.

This clonotype has a handful of counts. J is TRBJ2-3 and V is TRBV27; no definite D call. Germline CDR1 reads MNHEY; CDR2 reads SMNVEV (reference sequence). CDR3 length equals 17 residues. The V gene lost 6 bases and the J gene lost 6 bases, with 25 bases spanning the gap. CDR3 bases: TGTGCCAGCAGCCGAAATCGTATTCGGGCCTACGGGGATACGCAGTATTTT. This sequence encodes CASSRNRIRAYGDTQYF.

The chain uses TRBV4-1 and TRBJ1-2; D unclear. Germline V lookup: CDR1 MGHRA, CDR2 YSYEKL. CDR3 length: 12 residues. Trimming took 0 bases from V and 4 from J, leaving 3 bases between them. The CDR3 here is CASSQDSYGYTF. DNA of the CDR3: TGCGCCAGCAGCCAAGACAGCTATGGCTACACCTTC.

This clonotype has ten or more counts. This chain joins TRBV24-1 and TRBJ2-1; D not resolved. The CDR3 loop spans 16 amino acids. CDR1 is KGHDR, CDR2 SFDVKD, per germline. Between the trimmed V and J ends, which lost 4 bases and 1 base, there was a span of 13 bases. CDR3 in DNA: TGTGCCACCAGTGACCCGGGCGCCGGATCCTACAATGAGCAGTTCTTC. Its protein product is CATSDPGAGSYNEQFF.

This clonotype showed up many times. This chain connects TRBV12-3 or TRBV12-4 to TRBJ2-1; 9 bases are a match to TRBD2. J was trimmed by 4 bases and V by 5 bases; bases with no gene match: 6. The CDR3 is made up of 15 amino acids. The CDR3 loop is CASSGAGGGYNEQFF. DNA of the CDR3: TGTGCCAGCAGTGGGGCGGGAGGGGGGTACAATGAGCAGTTCTTC.

This clonotype has ten or more counts. CDR3 in DNA: TGTGCCAGCAGCCAAGGGTTTTCGAGCCTGTCCAATCAGCCCCAGCATTTT. Translation: CASSQGFSSLSNQPQHF. The chain is built from TRBV3-1 and TRBJ1-5; D call uncertain. Trimming took 1 base from V and 3 from J, leaving 16 bases between them. CDR1 and CDR2 (germline): LGHDT, YNNKEL (reference sequence). The CDR3 has 17 amino acids.

This clonotype was seen many times. The gene calls are TRBV7-2 and TRBJ2-7; 8 nucleotides match TRBD1. CDR3 size: 14 residues. V lost 4 bases to trimming and J lost 3 bases; unmatched junction nucleotides: 5. The germline V gene has CDR1 SGHTA and CDR2 FQGNSA. As DNA, the CDR3 is TGTGCCAGCAGCTCGACAGGGGTCCGCTACGAGCAGTACTTC. The encoded protein is CASSSTGVRYEQYF. Using reference TRBV7-2 and TRBJ2-7 for the parts outside the CDR3, the full variable domain is GAGVSQSPSNKVTEKGKDVELRCDPISGHTALYWYRQSLGQGLEFLIYFQGNSAPDKSGLPSDRFSAERTGGSVSTLTIQRTQQEDSAVYLCASSSTGVRYEQYFGPGTRLTVT.

This clonotype was found a few times. The chain links TRBV6-2 or TRBV6-3 to TRBJ2-7; 7 bases line up with TRBD1. The CDR3 covers 14 residues. Looked up from germline, CDR1 is MNHEY and CDR2 is SVGEGT. V shed 3 bases, J shed 5 bases, and the junction held 7 bases outside the gene matches. CDR3 sequence (DNA): TGTGCCAGCAGTTATCCGACAGGGTTACACGAGCAGTACTTC. Its translation: CASSYPTGLHEQYF.

This clonotype was seen a few times. CDR3 bases: TGCAGTGCTAGCCAAGGCTACGAGCAGTACGTC. This sequence encodes CSASQGYEQYV. The rearrangement uses TRBV20-1 and TRBJ2-7; D uncertain. Per the germline V gene, CDR1 is DFQATT and CDR2 is SNEGSKA (reference sequence). The germline V and J ends were trimmed by 3 bases and 3 bases, with 6 bases remaining between them. The CDR3 is 11 amino acids.

This clonotype was observed many times. The chain joins TRBV13 to TRBJ1-3; possibly TRBD1 for D (5 bases). The CDR3 sequence is 14 residues long. Trimming removed 8 bases at V and 0 bases at J, with 11 bases between. Germline CDR1 is PRHDT and CDR2 is FYEKMQ (reference sequence). CDR3 protein: CASARDPSGNTIYF. DNA for the CDR3: TGTGCCAGCGCTAGGGACCCCTCTGGAAACACCATATATTTT.

This clonotype was seen many times. This chain joins TRBV28 and TRBJ2-7; 12 nucleotides agree with TRBD1. Losses at the gene ends were 5 bases for V and 6 bases for J; bases not matched to a gene: 17. The CDR3 totals 18 residues. Germline V gene data show CDR1 as MDHEN and CDR2 as SYDVKM. DNA for the CDR3: TGTGCCAGCAGTCCGCACGACCTCCGGGACAGGGGGCGAGGCGAGCAGTACTTC. It codes for CASSPHDLRDRGRGEQYF.

Many counts were recorded for this clonotype. The chain has TRBV7-2 and TRBJ1-1, with D tentatively TRBD1 (6 bases). The CDR3 is made up of 14 amino acids. The germline V and J ends were trimmed by 5 bases and 7 bases, with 17 bases remaining between them. Germline assignment: CDR1 SGHTA and CDR2 FQGNSA. CDR3 region: CASSRKGGKIEAFF. The CDR3 region has the DNA TGTGCCAGCAGCAGAAAAGGGGGTAAGATTGAAGCTTTCTTT.

This clonotype was picked up many times. The genes are TRBV11-2 and TRBJ2-5; D unclear. This CDR3 spans 12 amino acids. Germline CDR1 is SGHAT and CDR2 is FQNNGV. V was clipped by 5 bases and J by 2 bases, with 6 bases between them. The CDR3 region is CASSRAQETQYF. CDR3 bases: TGTGCCAGCAGCCGGGCGCAAGAGACCCAGTACTTC. The full variable domain, its missing parts supplied by reference TRBV11-2 and TRBJ2-5, is EAGVAQSPRYKIIEKRQSVAFWCNPISGHATLYWYQQILGQGPKLLIQFQNNGVVDDSQLPKDRFSAERLKGVDSTLKIQPAKLEDSAVYLCASSRAQETQYFGPGTRLLVL.

This clonotype has ten or more counts. This chain joins TRBV6-5 and TRBJ1-5; no reliable D call. CDR3 size: 15 residues. The germline V gene encodes CDR1 MNHEY and CDR2 SVGAGI. The V end was cut by 0 bases, the J end by 6 bases, with 12 bases between. In DNA, the CDR3 is TGTGCCAGCAGTTACTCTGGAGGTCTGGCTCAGCCCCAGCATTTT. It yields the protein CASSYSGGLAQPQHF.

This clonotype was observed a handful of times. The chain carries TRBV14 and TRBJ1-1, with D possibly being TRBD1 (6 bases). Trimming left V 1 base short and J 7 bases short, with 10 bases between. CDR3 size: 13 residues. Looked up from germline, CDR1 is SGHDN and CDR2 is FVKESK. CDR3 sequence: CASSQAGVVEAFF. CDR3 in DNA: TGTGCCAGCAGCCAAGCAGGGGTTGTTGAAGCTTTCTTT.

This clonotype has a count of ten or more. The chain carries TRBV28 and TRBJ2-5; 10 nucleotides match TRBD2. The germline gives CDR1 MDHEN, CDR2 SYDVKM. The ends lost 2 bases at V and 1 base at J; junction bases unmatched: 4. This CDR3 has 16 amino acids. The CDR3 loop is CASSLSSGRSQETQYF. The CDR3, as DNA: TGTGCCAGCAGTTTAAGTAGCGGGAGGAGCCAAGAGACCCAGTACTTC.

J is TRBJ2-1 and V is TRBV27, with D maybe TRBD1 (5 bases). This CDR3 is built from 15 residues. V was cut by 3 bases and J by 9 bases, with 18 bases left in between. CDR1 MNHEY and CDR2 SMNVEV come from the germline V gene (reference sequence). In nucleotides, the CDR3 is TGTGCCAGCAGTTTGGGGCCGCCTTTGAATTTTGAGCAGTTCTTC. This sequence encodes CASSLGPPLNFEQFF.

The table lists this clonotype with many counts. The chain recombines TRBV2 with TRBJ1-2; 11 positions agree with TRBD1. The CDR3 loop spans 14 amino acids. With V trimmed by 5 bases and J by 6 bases, 5 bases remained unmatched. CDR1 is SNHLY and CDR2 is FYNNEI in the germline V gene. The CDR3: CASSRTGGIDGYTF. The CDR3 bases are TGTGCCAGCAGTAGGACAGGGGGCATCGATGGCTACACCTTC.

This clonotype was detected ten times or more. The chain links TRBV3-1 to TRBJ1-5, with TRBD1 matching over 9 bases. CDR1 LGHDT and CDR2 YNNKEL come from the germline V gene (reference sequence). Trimming removed 6 bases from V and 4 bases from J; junction bases left unmatched: 10. The CDR3 contains 16 residues. CDR3 region: CASRDSGTGKNQPQHF. Here the CDR3 DNA reads TGTGCCAGCAGGGACTCCGGGACAGGGAAAAATCAGCCCCAGCATTTT.

This clonotype has just one count. The genes are TRBV19 and TRBJ1-3; D not certain. CDR1 and CDR2 (germline): LNHDA, SQIVND (reference sequence). Trimming took off 7 bases at V and 1 base at J, with 11 bases between the two ends. This CDR3 contains 14 residues. The CDR3 reads CASISPGSGNTIYF. The CDR3 DNA reads TGTGCCAGTATCTCGCCGGGGTCTGGAAACACCATATATTTT.

The sample holds many counts of this clonotype. This chain joins TRBV28 and TRBJ1-2; possibly TRBD1 for D (5 bases). The CDR3 runs to 14 residues. V lost 7 bases and J lost 3, with 15 bases in between. CDR1 is MDHEN, CDR2 SYDVKM, per germline. DNA of the CDR3: TGTGCCAGCACCCTTTGGGGGGATGACTATGGCTACACCTTC. As protein: CASTLWGDDYGYTF.

This clonotype came up many times. The chain recombines TRBV7-2 with TRBJ1-5; possibly TRBD1 for D (6 bases). Looked up from germline, CDR1 is SGHTA and CDR2 is FQGNSA. The CDR3 totals 15 residues. The V end lost 1 base, the J end lost 6 bases, and 13 bases lay between the germline ends. CDR3 region: CASSLGGGARQPQHF. The CDR3 DNA reads as TGTGCCAGCAGCTTAGGTGGGGGGGCGCGTCAGCCCCAGCATTTT. Complete variable domain (other parts from reference TRBV7-2 and TRBJ1-5): GAGVSQSPSNKVTEKGKDVELRCDPISGHTALYWYRQSLGQGLEFLIYFQGNSAPDKSGLPSDRFSAERTGGSVSTLTIQRTQQEDSAVYLCASSLGGGARQPQHFGDGTRLSIL.

This clonotype was seen many times. This chain connects TRBV7-6 to TRBJ2-1; 10 bases agree with TRBD2. Per the germline V gene, CDR1 is SGHVS and CDR2 is FNYEAQ. Trimming at V came to 2 bases and at J to 0 bases, leaving 13 bases not matched to a gene. The CDR3 is 20 amino acids. The CDR3 loop is CASSLSKLAGASSSYNEQFF. The CDR3 bases are TGTGCCAGCAGCTTAAGTAAGCTAGCGGGGGCCTCGAGCTCCTACAATGAGCAGTTCTTC.

This clonotype came up many times. The V gene is TRBV29-1, the J gene TRBJ1-1; 10 bases align to TRBD1. The CDR3 loop spans 16 amino acids. The V and J ends lost 5 bases and 8 bases, in that order; junction bases with no gene match: 17. Germline loops: CDR1 SQVTM, CDR2 ANQGSEA. The CDR3 here is CSVPSPGTGAFGEAFF. For the CDR3, the DNA is TGCAGCGTTCCCTCCCCCGGGACAGGGGCGTTTGGCGAAGCTTTCTTT.

The chain is built from TRBV7-9 and TRBJ1-4; D might be TRBD1 (5 bases). This CDR3 region has 18 residues. The germline gives CDR1 SEHNR, CDR2 FQNEAQ (reference sequence). The V end lost 2 bases, the J end lost 0 bases, and 16 bases lay between the germline ends. CDR3 nucleotide sequence: TGTGCCAGCAGCTTATTTCCCAGGGTATCAGCAACTAATGAAAAACTGTTTTTT. The encoded protein is CASSLFPRVSATNEKLFF.

This clonotype appeared many times. This rearrangement joins TRBV5-5 to TRBJ2-1, with 9 nucleotides matching TRBD1. Unmatched junction bases numbered 9, after V lost 4 bases and J lost 7 bases. CDR3 length equals 15 residues. Per germline, CDR1 SGHKS and CDR2 YYEKEE (reference sequence). The CDR3 region has the DNA TGTGCCAGCAGCATAGGGGACAGGGAGAGGAATGAGCAGTTCTTC. This sequence encodes CASSIGDRERNEQFF.

This clonotype was seen repeatedly, ten times or more. The V gene is TRBV20-1, the J gene TRBJ1-2; the D is unclear. The V end was cut by 6 bases, the J end by 0 bases, with 8 bases between. CDR1 is DFQATT, CDR2 SNEGSKA, per germline (reference sequence). There are 12 residues in the CDR3. CDR3 sequence reads: CSATATNYGYTF. CDR3 nucleotide sequence: TGCAGTGCCACGGCCACTAACTATGGCTACACCTTC.

This clonotype was counted many times. J is TRBJ1-1 and V is TRBV18; TRBD1 aligns across 7 bases. J lost 1 base, V lost 4 bases, and 0 bases had no gene match. This CDR3 contains 13 residues. Germline CDR1 and CDR2: KGHSH and LQKENI. The CDR3 sequence is CASSQGANTEAFF. The CDR3 nucleotides are TGTGCCAGCTCACAGGGGGCGAACACTGAAGCTTTCTTT.

This clonotype came up many times. J is TRBJ2-5 and V is TRBV15; D possibly corresponds to TRBD2 (6 bases). Per the germline V gene, CDR1 is LNHNV and CDR2 is YYDKDF (reference sequence). V was trimmed by 4 bases and J by 9 bases, leaving 15 bases between them. The CDR3 sequence is 13 residues long. In DNA form, the CDR3 reads TGTGCCACCAGCAACGGACTAAAGGCGGCCCAGTACTTC. Translated: CATSNGLKAAQYF.

The chain is built from TRBV20-1 and TRBJ2-1; 9 bases agree with TRBD1. V lost 5 bases, J lost 0 bases, and 5 bases stayed unmatched. The CDR3 runs 15 residues. The germline V gene has CDR1 DFQATT and CDR2 SNEGSKA (reference sequence). CDR3 DNA: TGCAGTGCTCGGACAGGGGTGGGCTCCTACAATGAGCAGTTCTTC. Translation gives CSARTGVGSYNEQFF.

The chain couples TRBV6-1 to TRBJ1-2; no reliable D call. The germline V gene encodes CDR1 MNHNS and CDR2 SASEGT. CDR3 length equals 13 residues. Trimming took 6 bases from V and 3 from J, leaving 11 bases between them. The CDR3 DNA reads TGTGCCAGCAGGCCCTCAGGAGACTATGGCTACACCTTC. Protein sequence: CASRPSGDYGYTF.